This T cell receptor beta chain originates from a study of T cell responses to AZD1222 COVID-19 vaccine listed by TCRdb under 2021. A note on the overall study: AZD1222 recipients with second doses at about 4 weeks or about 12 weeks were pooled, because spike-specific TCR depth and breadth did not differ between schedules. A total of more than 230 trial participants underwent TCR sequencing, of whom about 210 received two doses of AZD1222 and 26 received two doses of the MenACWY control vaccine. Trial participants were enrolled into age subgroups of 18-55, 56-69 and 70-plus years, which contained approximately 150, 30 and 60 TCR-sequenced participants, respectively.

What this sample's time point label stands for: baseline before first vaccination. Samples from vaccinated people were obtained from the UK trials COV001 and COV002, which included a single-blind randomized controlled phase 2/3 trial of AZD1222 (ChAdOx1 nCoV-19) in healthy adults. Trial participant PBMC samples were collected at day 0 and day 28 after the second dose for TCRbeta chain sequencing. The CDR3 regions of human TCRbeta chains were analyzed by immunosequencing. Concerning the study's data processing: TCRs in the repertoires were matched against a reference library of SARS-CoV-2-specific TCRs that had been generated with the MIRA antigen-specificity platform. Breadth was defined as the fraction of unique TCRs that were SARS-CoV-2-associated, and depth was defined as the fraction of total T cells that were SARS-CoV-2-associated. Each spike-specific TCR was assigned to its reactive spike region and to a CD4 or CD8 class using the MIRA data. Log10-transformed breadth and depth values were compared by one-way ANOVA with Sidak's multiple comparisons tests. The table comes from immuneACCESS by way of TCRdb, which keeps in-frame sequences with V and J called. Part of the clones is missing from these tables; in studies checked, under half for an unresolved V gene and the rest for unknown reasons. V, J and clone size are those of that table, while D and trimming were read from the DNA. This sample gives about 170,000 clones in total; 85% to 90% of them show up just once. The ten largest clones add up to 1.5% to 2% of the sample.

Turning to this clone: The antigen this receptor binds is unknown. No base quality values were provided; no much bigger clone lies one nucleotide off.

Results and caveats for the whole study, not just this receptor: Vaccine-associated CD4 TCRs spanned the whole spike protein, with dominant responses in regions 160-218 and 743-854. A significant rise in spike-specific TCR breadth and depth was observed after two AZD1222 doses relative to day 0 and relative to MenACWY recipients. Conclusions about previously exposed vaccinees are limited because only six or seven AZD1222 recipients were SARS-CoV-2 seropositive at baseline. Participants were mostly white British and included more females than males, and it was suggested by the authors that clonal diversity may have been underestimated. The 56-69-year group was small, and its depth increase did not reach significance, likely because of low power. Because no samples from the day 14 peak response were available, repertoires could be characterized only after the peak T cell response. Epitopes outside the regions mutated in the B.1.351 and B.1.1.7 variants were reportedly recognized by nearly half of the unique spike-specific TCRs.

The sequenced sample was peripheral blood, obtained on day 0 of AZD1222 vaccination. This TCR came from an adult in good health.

This receptor carries the CDR3 CASSLGQGWAFF. At the DNA level, the sequence is TGTGCCAGCAGTTTGGGACAGGGTTGGGCTTTCTTT. The rearranged chain carries TRBV6-2 or TRBV6-3 and TRBJ1-1; TRBD1 lines up with 9 middle nucleotides. For this chain, trimming is 4 bases at the V end and 11 bases at the J end, and the number of junction bases without a gene match is 5. Taken from the germline V gene, the CDR1 and CDR2 loops are MNHEY and SVGEGT. Its CDR3 holds 12 amino acids, cysteine through phenylalanine. Of the read, only the CDR3 DNA is kept; its 36 bases are in frame from base 1.